This T cell receptor (beta chain) was retrieved from a study of cytomegalovirus exposure and HLA in healthy donors. Study-wide results and caveats: In an earlier analysis, most TCR beta V segments were productive about 87% or about 30% of the time. Follow-up analysis later connected one missense variant in DCLRE1C with trimming of TCR beta V- and J-genes. Rare TCR sequences dominated, though some public TCRs recurred in many donors. CMV serostatus was the sole immune exposure data available.

Of note for this clone: Antigen specificity is unknown.

PCR used 60 Vbeta primers and 13 Jbeta primers. Measured with immunoSEQ multiplex PCR; TCRdb has only the in-frame clones, and not every one. The sample has about 200,000 clones; roughly 84% are singletons. Germline CDR1 and CDR2: MGHRA and YSYEKL. The V and J ends lost 7 bases and 4 bases, in that order; junction bases with no gene match: 12. The CDR3 is 16 residues long. The sequence came from a girl aged 10 to 17 in good health and CMV-seronegative. The sample consisted of PBMCs. The chain joins TRBV4-1 to TRBJ2-5; TRBD2 matches at 10 bases. The CDR3, as DNA: TGCGCCAGCATTTCCGGGTTGATAGCGGGAGGAGAGACCCAGTACTTC. Its translation: CASISGLIAGGETQYF.